A selection of T cell receptor beta chains follows, all from one sample in a study of blood T cell repertoires in COVID-19. Method: immunoSEQ multiplex PCR; TCRdb's copy keeps in-frame clones and lacks some. Seen here are approximately 200,000 clones, around 89% observed once, and the top ten hold 3% to 4%. The sample was PBMCs or T cells enriched from blood (not recorded which). The source of these receptors is a woman under 30 in a cohort exposed to, infected with or recovered from COVID-19 (not recorded which). Both conserved end residues are part of each CDR3. A D gene is named only where the DNA matches it firmly. The listing skips clone size in some rows; elsewhere it reads once, few, many or a size class.

TGCGCCAGCAGCCAGGACAGGACCCCACCTCCCTATGGCTACACCTTC CASSQDRTPPPYGYTF TRBJ1-2 TRBD1 TRBV10-1 -
TGTGCCAGCGGATCGACAGGGGGACGTACCGGGGAGCTGTTTTTT CASGSTGGRTGELFF TRBJ2-2 TRBD1 TRBV6-6 -
TGTGCCAGCAGCTCCCCCGTGGAGACTGTAGGAGACGAGCAGTACTTC CASSSPVETVGDEQYF TRBJ2-7 - TRBV7-3 -
TGTGCCAGCAGTGAACACCTAAACTACGAGCAGTACTTC CASSEHLNYEQYF TRBJ2-7 - TRBV6-1 -
TGTGCCAGCTCTGGACCCACAGGGGCGAATTCACCCCTCCACTTT CASSGPTGANSPLHF TRBJ1-6 TRBD1 TRBV2 -
TGTGCCAGCAGTTCCGACAGGGGGAGTAATGAAAAACTGTTTTTT CASSSDRGSNEKLFF TRBJ1-4 TRBD1 TRBV3-1/TRBV3-2 -
TGTGCCACCACTGGACAGTTAAACACTGAAGCTTTCTTT CATTGQLNTEAFF TRBJ1-1 - TRBV14 -
TGTGCCAGCAGACCTATCCCACAGGGGGCTGATGGCTACACCTTC CASRPIPQGADGYTF TRBJ1-2 TRBD1 TRBV6-5 few
TGTGCCAGCAGTGACCAGGGGGCGCGGTATGGCTACACCTTC CASSDQGARYGYTF TRBJ1-2 TRBD1 TRBV2 -
TGTGCCAGCTCACCACCTAGCGGGACCCTGAACACTGAAGCTTTCTTT CASSPPSGTLNTEAFF TRBJ1-1 - TRBV18 -
TGTGCCAGCAGCTTAGAGGCAGGGGGCGTCTACGAGCAGTACTTC CASSLEAGGVYEQYF TRBJ2-7 TRBD1 TRBV11-2 few
TGTGCCAGCAGCTTGAAGCTAGCGGGTGTCGGGGAGCTGTTTTTT CASSLKLAGVGELFF TRBJ2-2 TRBD2 TRBV5-4 -
TGTGCCAGCAGCTTATTACTAGCGGGGGATCGCCAAGAGACCCAGTACTTC CASSLLLAGDRQETQYF TRBJ2-5 TRBD2 TRBV7-9 -
TGTGCCAGCAGCCATAGACAGGAGAACTATGGCTACACCTTC CASSHRQENYGYTF TRBJ1-2 - TRBV14 -
TGTGCCAGCAGGACAGGAGCCAACTATGGCTACACCTTC CASRTGANYGYTF TRBJ1-2 - TRBV12-3/TRBV12-4 -
TGTGCCAGCAGCCAACGGGGGAGCAACAAGGCCTCCTACGAGCAGTACTTC CASSQRGSNKASYEQYF TRBJ2-7 - TRBV14 few
TGTGCCACCAGGGAGACGGTGAACACTGAAGCTTTCTTT CATRETVNTEAFF TRBJ1-1 - TRBV24-1 -
TGTGCCAGCAGTTTATTTGGGGGTGGCGGGGGGGCTAGGAACAATGAGCAGTTCTTC CASSLFGGGGGARNNEQFF TRBJ2-1 TRBD2 TRBV28 -
TGTGCCAGCAGCTCGAACGCAGATTTGGGCGGCTACACCTTC CASSSNADLGGYTF TRBJ1-2 - TRBV9 -
TGTGCCAGCAGTTACTCGGGCGGGAGCTCCTACGAGCAGTACTTC CASSYSGGSSYEQYF TRBJ2-7 TRBD2 TRBV6-5 -
TGTGCCAGCAGTGATTCTTTAAGTGGCGGCTACACCTTC CASSDSLSGGYTF TRBJ1-2 - TRBV28 -
TGTGCCAGCAGTTCCCACCCTAGCGATGGCACAGATACGCAGTATTTT CASSSHPSDGTDTQYF TRBJ2-3 - TRBV25-1 -
TGTGCCAGCAGTGAGACAGGGGGTGAAGCTTTCTTT CASSETGGEAFF TRBJ1-1 TRBD1 TRBV6-4 -
TGTGCCAGTAGTATAGAGCTAGCGCGTTCCTACGAGCAGTACTTC CASSIELARSYEQYF TRBJ2-7 - TRBV19 -
TGTGCCAGCAGTTTGAGCGGGTCCGATGGCTACACCTTC CASSLSGSDGYTF TRBJ1-2 - TRBV27 -
TGTGCCACCTCCACTAGGCTCCTTTCGGGCACCGGGGAGCTGTTTTTT CATSTRLLSGTGELFF TRBJ2-2 - TRBV19 -
TGTGCCAGCAGCCAGGGGGATAACCAACTCTATGGCTACACCTTC CASSQGDNQLYGYTF TRBJ1-2 TRBD1 TRBV5-4 -
TGTGCCAGCAGCCAAGCCCAGGGTGGGAAACTGTTTTTT CASSQAQGGKLFF TRBJ1-4 - TRBV3-1/TRBV3-2 once
TGTGCCAGCAGTCCCAGGACAGGGTTCTACGAGCAGTACTTC CASSPRTGFYEQYF TRBJ2-7 TRBD1 TRBV27 few
TGTGCCAGCAAGGGCCTTTTTGGACAGAAGGGTGAAAAACTGTTTTTT CASKGLFGQKGEKLFF TRBJ1-4 - TRBV7-9 -
TGCGCCAGCAGCTTGGGACAGACCACCGGGGAGCTGTTTTTT CASSLGQTTGELFF TRBJ2-2 - TRBV5-1 few
TGCAGCATCCTCGGGACTAGCGGTACCCAAGAGACCCAGTACTTC CSILGTSGTQETQYF TRBJ2-5 TRBD2 TRBV29-1 -
TGCAGCGGCTTGAACTCGGGGGACTATGGCTACACCTTC CSGLNSGDYGYTF TRBJ1-2 - TRBV29-1 -
TGTGCCAGCAGCTTACATCACGAGCAGTACTTC CASSLHHEQYF TRBJ2-7 - TRBV11-3 -
TGTGCCAGCTCACCATGGGGAGGGGACTCTGAAGCTTTCTTT CASSPWGGDSEAFF TRBJ1-1 - TRBV18 -
TGTGCCAGCAGCGTACCACAGGGAAACACCATATATTTT CASSVPQGNTIYF TRBJ1-3 - TRBV9 -
TGTGCCAGCAGCGGGGACAGGGGGCGTCATGAGCAGTTCTTC CASSGDRGRHEQFF TRBJ2-1 TRBD1 TRBV7-9 -
TGTGCCAGCAGCCCTACGACAGGGGGAGTAGAGACCCAGTACTTC CASSPTTGGVETQYF TRBJ2-5 TRBD1 TRBV11-3 -
TGTGCCAGCAGCGTAGTTAGCGGGGGTGATGCAGATACGCAGTATTTT CASSVVSGGDADTQYF TRBJ2-3 TRBD2 TRBV9 -
TGTGCCAGCAGCGCGAGAGGGCCAGAGGATGGCTACACCTTC CASSARGPEDGYTF TRBJ1-2 - TRBV7-9 -
TGTGCCAGCAGCGCCCCAGGGGGGTATGATTCACCCCTCCACTTT CASSAPGGYDSPLHF TRBJ1-6 TRBD1 TRBV5-4 -
TGTGCCAGCAGCCGCTCTAGGACAGGGATATACAATGAGCAGTTCTTC CASSRSRTGIYNEQFF TRBJ2-1 TRBD1 TRBV11-2 once
TGTGCCAGCAGCTCGCAAAAGGGGGGGCGCGGTCAATCCTATAATTCACCCCTCCACTTT CASSSQKGGRGQSYNSPLHF TRBJ1-6 - TRBV3-1/TRBV3-2 -
TGTGCCAGCAGACACAGCCCGAACACTGAAGCTTTCTTT CASRHSPNTEAFF TRBJ1-1 - TRBV2 -
TGCGCCAGCCAACTAGCGGGAGGAGAGACCCAGTACTTC CASQLAGGETQYF TRBJ2-5 TRBD2 TRBV5-1 once
TGTGCCAGCATCATGGACACCTCTGGAAACACCATATATTTT CASIMDTSGNTIYF TRBJ1-3 - TRBV2 -
TGTGCCAGCAGCCAACTGACAGGGGTGAATCAGCCCCAGCATTTT CASSQLTGVNQPQHF TRBJ1-5 TRBD1 TRBV3-1/TRBV3-2 -